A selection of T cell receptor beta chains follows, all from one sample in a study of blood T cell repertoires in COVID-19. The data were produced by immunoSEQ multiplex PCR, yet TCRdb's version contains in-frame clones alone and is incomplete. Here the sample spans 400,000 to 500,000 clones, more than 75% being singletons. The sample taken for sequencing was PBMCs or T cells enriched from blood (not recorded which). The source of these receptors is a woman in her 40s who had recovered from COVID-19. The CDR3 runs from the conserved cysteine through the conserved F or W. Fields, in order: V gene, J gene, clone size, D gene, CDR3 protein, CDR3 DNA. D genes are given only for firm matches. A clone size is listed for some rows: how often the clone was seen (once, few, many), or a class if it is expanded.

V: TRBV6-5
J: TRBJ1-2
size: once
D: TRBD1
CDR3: CASSYLQGADGYTF
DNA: TGTGCCAGCAGTTACCTGCAGGGGGCCGATGGCTACACCTTC

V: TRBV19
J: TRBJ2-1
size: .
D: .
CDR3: CASSRNRAFDEQFF
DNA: TGTGCCAGTAGTAGAAACAGGGCTTTCGATGAGCAGTTCTTC

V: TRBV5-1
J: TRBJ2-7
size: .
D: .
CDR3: CASRRPGAYEQYF
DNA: TGCGCCAGCAGGCGGCCGGGAGCCTACGAGCAGTACTTC

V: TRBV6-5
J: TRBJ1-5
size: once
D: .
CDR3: CASSSTGHNQPQHF
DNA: TGTGCCAGCAGTTCTACAGGGCACAATCAGCCCCAGCATTTT

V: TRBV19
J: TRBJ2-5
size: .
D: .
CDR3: CASSIKPGETQYF
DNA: TGTGCCAGTAGTATTAAACCAGGGGAGACCCAGTACTTC

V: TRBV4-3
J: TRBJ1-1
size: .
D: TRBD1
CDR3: CASSQTNRGLANTEAFF
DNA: TGCGCCAGCAGCCAGACCAACAGGGGGCTCGCGAACACTGAAGCTTTCTTT

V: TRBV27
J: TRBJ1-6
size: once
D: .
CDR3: CASSLNRAYNSPLHF
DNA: TGTGCCAGCAGTTTAAACAGGGCCTATAATTCACCCCTCCACTTT

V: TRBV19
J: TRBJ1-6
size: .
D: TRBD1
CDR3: CASLDRLNSPLHF
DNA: TGTGCCAGTCTGGACAGGCTGAATTCACCCCTCCACTTT

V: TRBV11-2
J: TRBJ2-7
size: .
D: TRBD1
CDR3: CASSLDLGQGSSYEQYF
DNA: TGTGCCAGCAGCTTAGATCTAGGACAGGGAAGCTCCTACGAGCAGTACTTC

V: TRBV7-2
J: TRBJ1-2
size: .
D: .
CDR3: CASSHTVGAYGYTF
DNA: TGTGCCAGCAGCCATACCGTCGGAGCCTATGGCTACACCTTC

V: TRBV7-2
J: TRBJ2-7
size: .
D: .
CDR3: CASSSTGYEQYF
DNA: TGTGCCAGCAGCTCAACAGGCTACGAGCAGTACTTC

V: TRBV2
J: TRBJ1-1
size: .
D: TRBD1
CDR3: CASRPDRGTEAFF
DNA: TGTGCCAGCAGACCCGACAGGGGAACTGAAGCTTTCTTT

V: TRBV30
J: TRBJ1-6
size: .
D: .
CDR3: CALTRVGSPLHF
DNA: TGTGCCTTGACCAGGGTCGGATCACCCCTCCACTTT

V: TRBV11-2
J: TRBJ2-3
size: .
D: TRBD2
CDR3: CASSLVAGTRGDTQYF
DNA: TGTGCCAGCAGCTTAGTCGCCGGGACTAGAGGAGATACGCAGTATTTT

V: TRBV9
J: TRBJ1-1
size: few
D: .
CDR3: CASSVVIGANTEAFF
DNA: TGTGCCAGCAGCGTAGTAATTGGGGCGAACACTGAAGCTTTCTTT

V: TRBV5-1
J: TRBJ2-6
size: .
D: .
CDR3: CASSSGHNSGANVLTF
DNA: TGCGCCAGCAGCTCGGGACACAACTCTGGGGCCAACGTCCTGACTTTC

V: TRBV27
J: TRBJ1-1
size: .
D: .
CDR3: CASSLFTRLDTNTEAFF
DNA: TGTGCCAGCAGTTTATTCACTCGACTGGACACGAACACTGAAGCTTTCTTT

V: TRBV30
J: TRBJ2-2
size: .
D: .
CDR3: CAWSNPPGTGELFF
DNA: TGTGCCTGGAGTAACCCTCCGGGCACCGGGGAGCTGTTTTTT

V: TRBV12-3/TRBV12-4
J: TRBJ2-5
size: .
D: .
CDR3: CASSAVETQYF
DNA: TGTGCCAGCAGCGCGGTGGAGACCCAGTACTTC

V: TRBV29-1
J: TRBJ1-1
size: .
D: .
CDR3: CSAGLLREHTEAFF
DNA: TGCAGCGCCGGGCTTCTGAGGGAGCACACTGAAGCTTTCTTT

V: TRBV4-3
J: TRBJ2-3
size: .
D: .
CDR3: CASSQVYAASTDTQYF
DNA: TGCGCCAGCAGCCAAGTGTACGCGGCTAGCACAGATACGCAGTATTTT

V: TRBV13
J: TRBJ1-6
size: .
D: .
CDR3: CASSSTGSSYNSPLHF
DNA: TGTGCCAGCAGCTCTACAGGGAGCTCCTATAATTCACCCCTCCACTTT

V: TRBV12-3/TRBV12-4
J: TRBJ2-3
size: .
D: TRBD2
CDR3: CASRLAGADTQYF
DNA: TGTGCCAGTAGACTAGCGGGAGCAGATACGCAGTATTTT

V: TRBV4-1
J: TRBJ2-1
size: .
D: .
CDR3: CASSQTGTLSSYNEQFF
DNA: TGCGCCAGCAGCCAAACCGGGACTCTGAGCTCCTACAATGAGCAGTTCTTC

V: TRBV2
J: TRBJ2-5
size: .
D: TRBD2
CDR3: CASSAGLVRETQYF
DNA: TGTGCCAGCTCCGCTGGACTAGTAAGGGAGACCCAGTACTTC

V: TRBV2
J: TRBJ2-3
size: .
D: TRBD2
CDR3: CASGRTSPSDTQYF
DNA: TGTGCCAGCGGAAGGACTAGCCCGTCGGATACGCAGTATTTT

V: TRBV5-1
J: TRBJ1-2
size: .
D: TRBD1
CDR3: CASSAQPPGQANYGYTF
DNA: TGCGCCAGCAGCGCTCAGCCACCGGGACAGGCTAACTATGGCTACACCTTC

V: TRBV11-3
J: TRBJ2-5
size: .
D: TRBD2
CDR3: CASSSRMGGRIRETQYF
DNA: TGTGCCAGCAGCTCCAGGATGGGCGGGAGGATCAGAGAGACCCAGTACTTC

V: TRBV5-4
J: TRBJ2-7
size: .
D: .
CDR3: CASSLGAQGSYEQYF
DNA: TGTGCCAGCAGCTTGGGGGCTCAGGGATCCTACGAGCAGTACTTC

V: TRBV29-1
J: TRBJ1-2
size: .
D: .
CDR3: CSASEGDYGYTF
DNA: TGCAGCGCGTCGGAAGGGGACTATGGCTACACCTTC

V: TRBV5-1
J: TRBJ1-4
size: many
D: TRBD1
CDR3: CASSFGQGGEKLFF
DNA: TGCGCCAGCAGCTTCGGACAGGGCGGCGAAAAACTGTTTTTT

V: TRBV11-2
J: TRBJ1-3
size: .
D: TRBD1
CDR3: CASSPARLGQRSGNTIYF
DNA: TGTGCCAGCAGCCCCGCCCGTCTGGGACAGCGCTCTGGAAACACCATATATTTT

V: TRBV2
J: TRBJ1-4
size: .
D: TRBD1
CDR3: CASSMGQGAKSGKLFF
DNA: TGTGCCAGCAGTATGGGACAGGGGGCTAAAAGCGGAAAACTGTTTTTT

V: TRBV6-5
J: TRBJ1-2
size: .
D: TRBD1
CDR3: CASRTTSTGLEGYTF
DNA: TGTGCCAGCAGAACTACTTCGACAGGGCTGGAAGGCTACACCTTC

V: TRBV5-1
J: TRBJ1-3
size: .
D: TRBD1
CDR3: CASRGQGNSGNTIYF
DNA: TGCGCCAGCAGGGGACAGGGAAACTCTGGAAACACCATATATTTT

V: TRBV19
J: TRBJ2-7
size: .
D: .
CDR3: CASSTDFSTSRSLYEQYF
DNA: TGTGCCAGTAGTACCGACTTCTCGACTAGTCGTTCCCTCTACGAGCAGTACTTC

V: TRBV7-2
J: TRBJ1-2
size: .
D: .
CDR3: CASSLGQPRYGYTF
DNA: TGTGCCAGCAGCTTAGGACAGCCCCGGTATGGCTACACCTTC